Here is one TCR beta chain with its context. The antigen is unknown. This record belongs to a study of cytomegalovirus exposure and HLA in healthy donors. Looking at the study overall: Earlier sequencing of about 179 million T cells yielded around 100 million unique TCR beta sequences.

General study results and limits: The presence/absence work took it that sequencing depth was about the same across donors. Per published reports, the classifier diagnosed cytomegalovirus status with high specificity and sensitivity.

In the PCR, 60 Vbeta and 13 Jbeta primers were used. Assay: immunoSEQ multiplex PCR; the TCRdb copy retains only in-frame clones and omits some. This repertoire shows tens of thousands of clones, roughly four fifths found once; its top ten account for around 6.3%. Healthy people donating bone marrow made up the donors. Material: PBMCs. The clonotype originates from a human donor in good health.

This CDR3 reads CSVVRTFTYNEQFF. The CDR3 DNA is TGCAGCGTTGTCAGAACATTCACCTACAATGAGCAGTTCTTC. The chain is built from TRBV29-1 and TRBJ2-1, with D unresolved. Germline lookup yields CDR1 SQVTM and CDR2 ANQGSEA. The CDR3 extends over 14 amino acids. V lost 4 bases, J lost 2 bases, and 12 bases lay in between.